Each of the 20 T cell receptor beta chains below was sequenced from the same sample in a study of blood T cell repertoires in COVID-19. TCRdb keeps only in-frame clones here, not all; method: immunoSEQ multiplex PCR. The sample lists some 340,000 clones; 90% were seen once. Sequencing was carried out using PBMCs or T cells enriched from blood (not recorded which). These receptors were collected from a young woman who had been exposed to COVID-19.

J is TRBJ2-7 and V is TRBV7-3, with D possibly being TRBD2 (6 bases). Germline V gene data show CDR1 as SGHTA and CDR2 as FQGTGA. The CDR3 contains 13 residues. Trimming cost V 0 bases and J 6 bases, with 9 bases left between them. CDR3 sequence reads: CASSLTIGGEQYF. DNA of the CDR3: TGTGCCAGCAGCTTAACGATCGGGGGCGAGCAGTACTTC.

The chain joins TRBV11-3 to TRBJ2-5; 8 nucleotides agree with TRBD2. From germline, CDR1 is SGHNT and CDR2 YENEEA. The CDR3 has 16 amino acids. V was pared by 5 bases and J by 0 bases, with 8 bases of the junction left unmatched. Here the CDR3 reads CASSHTSGPDQETQYF. As DNA, the CDR3 is TGTGCCAGCAGCCATACTAGCGGCCCAGACCAAGAGACCCAGTACTTC.

The chain couples TRBV11-3 to TRBJ1-2, with 9 bases identical to TRBD1. V lost 5 bases, J lost 2 bases, and 3 bases stayed unmatched. Looked up from germline, CDR1 is SGHNT and CDR2 is YENEEA. The CDR3 length is 14 residues. The CDR3 here is CASSNGQGNYGYTF. The DNA of the CDR3 is TGTGCCAGCAGCAACGGACAGGGGAACTATGGCTACACCTTC.

J is TRBJ2-5 and V is TRBV7-3; TRBD2 matches 8 bases. The CDR3 spans 15 residues. The germline V gene encodes CDR1 SGHTA and CDR2 FQGTGA. V lost 5 bases and J lost 5; bases outside the gene matches: 10. CDR3 residues: CASSLVSGEGETQYF. The CDR3, as DNA: TGTGCCAGCAGCCTAGTTAGCGGGGAAGGGGAGACCCAGTACTTC.

The rearrangement uses TRBV27 and TRBJ1-1, with D perhaps TRBD1 (6 bases). V lost 2 bases, J lost 4 bases, and 11 bases lay in between. Germline V CDR1 and CDR2: MNHEY, SMNVEV (reference sequence). The CDR3 length is 14 residues. The DNA for the CDR3 is TGTGCCAGCAGTTTAGGGGGCTGGAGCACTGAAGCTTTCTTT. Protein: CASSLGGWSTEAFF.

A word on this clone: One end of the junction is discordant with germline, which a read error may explain. The chain uses TRBV6-5 and TRBJ2-3; possible D gene TRBD1, 5 bases. The germline V gene has CDR1 MNHEY and CDR2 SVGAGI. The CDR3 has 15 amino acids. CDR3 sequence reads: CASGYTGASTDTQYF. The CDR3, as DNA: TGTGCCAGCGGTTACACTGGGGCTAGCACAGATACGCAGTATTTT.

The chain uses TRBV5-6 and TRBJ1-2; a weak D match, TRBD1 (6 bases). V gave up 2 bases and J gave up 1 base, with 9 bases separating them. CDR1 and CDR2 from the germline V gene are SGHDT and YYEEEE. The CDR3 sequence is 14 residues long. The CDR3 DNA reads TGTGCCAGCAGCTTTTCAGGGGATAACTATGGCTACACCTTC. The encoded protein is CASSFSGDNYGYTF.

The chain couples TRBV7-9 to TRBJ2-7; no reliable D call. The CDR3 consists of 12 residues. V was trimmed by 4 bases and J by 0 bases, leaving 4 bases between them. The germline gives CDR1 SEHNR, CDR2 FQNEAQ (reference sequence). The CDR3 protein is CASSSISYEQYF. CDR3 DNA sequence: TGTGCCAGCAGCTCCATCTCCTACGAGCAGTACTTC.

This clone came up once. This chain links TRBV7-9 with TRBJ2-5, with 11 bases matching TRBD2. CDR3 length: 15 residues. The trim removed 5 bases at V and 5 bases at J, leaving 7 bases unmatched. CDR1 SEHNR and CDR2 FQNEAQ come from the germline V gene (reference sequence). The CDR3 is CASSPLAGVVETQYF. The CDR3 bases are TGTGCCAGCAGCCCACTAGCGGGGGTGGTCGAGACCCAGTACTTC.

J is TRBJ2-7 and V is TRBV7-9; 13 nucleotides align to TRBD2. The CDR3 has 18 residues. Germline CDR1 and CDR2: SEHNR and FQNEAQ (reference sequence). With V trimmed by 4 bases and J by 3 bases, 12 bases remained unmatched. Here the CDR3 reads CASSSQTSGGKKFYEQYF. DNA of the CDR3: TGTGCCAGCAGCTCCCAGACTAGCGGGGGGAAAAAGTTCTACGAGCAGTACTTC.

Here the CDR3 DNA reads TGTGCCAGCAGCGTAGAGGTAGCGGGAGATACGCAGTATTTT. It translates to CASSVEVAGDTQYF. The chain joins TRBV9 to TRBJ2-3; TRBD2 aligns across 7 bases. The germline V gene encodes CDR1 SGDLS and CDR2 YYNGEE. V was pared by 0 bases and J by 5 bases, with 3 bases of the junction left unmatched. The CDR3 runs 14 residues. Full variable domain (outside the CDR3, taken from reference TRBV9 and TRBJ2-3): DSGVTQTPKHLITATGQRVTLRCSPRSGDLSVYWYQQSLDQGLQFLIQYYNGEERAKGNILERFSAQQFPDLHSELNLSSLELGDSALYFCASSVEVAGDTQYFGPGTRLTVL.

J is TRBJ1-2 and V is TRBV20-1; TRBD1 aligns across 7 bases. With 3 bases clipped from V and 2 bases from J, the junction kept 6 bases outside the gene matches. Germline V CDR1 and CDR2: DFQATT, SNEGSKA (reference sequence). This CDR3 comprises 14 residues. The CDR3 DNA reads as TGCAGTGCTAGTGAACCGGGACAGAACTATGGCTACACCTTC. Its translation is CSASEPGQNYGYTF.

The V gene is TRBV27, the J gene TRBJ2-2; D remains unclear. The CDR3 loop spans 12 amino acids. Germline V CDR1 and CDR2: MNHEY, SMNVEV (reference sequence). V shed 3 bases and J shed 7 bases, with 6 bases lying between them. The DNA of the CDR3 is TGTGCCAGCAGTTTTTTCGGCGGGGAGCTGTTTTTT. Its translation is CASSFFGGELFF.

The chain links TRBV7-2 to TRBJ1-2, with D tentatively TRBD1 (6 bases). CDR3 length: 15 residues. Germline V gives CDR1 SGHTA, CDR2 FQGNSA. V lost 0 bases and J 2 bases, leaving 10 bases between the germline ends. Here the CDR3 reads CASSLAGQLNYGYTF. The CDR3 nucleotides are TGTGCCAGCAGCTTAGCCGGACAGCTAAACTATGGCTACACCTTC.

V usage is TRBV7-3 and J usage is TRBJ1-1; no clear D. V dropped 6 bases and J dropped 2 bases, with 7 bases sitting between them. The CDR3 contains 12 residues. Germline CDR1 SGHTA, CDR2 FQGTGA. The CDR3, as DNA: TGTGCCAGCAGTGGTCTAAACACTGAAGCTTTCTTT. This sequence encodes CASSGLNTEAFF.

This chain connects TRBV18 to TRBJ2-7; possible D gene TRBD2, 5 bases. Germline V lookup: CDR1 KGHSH, CDR2 LQKENI. There are 13 residues in the CDR3. V lost 6 bases to trimming and J lost 3 bases, with 12 bases between them. The CDR3 coding sequence is TGTGCCAGCTCCCCGTCCCGGGACTACGAGCAGTACTTC. Translating it yields CASSPSRDYEQYF.

The chain links TRBV11-2 to TRBJ2-7, with TRBD2 matching over 8 bases. V gave up 2 bases and J gave up 3 bases; unmatched junction bases: 12. From germline, CDR1 is SGHAT and CDR2 FQNNGV. The CDR3 sequence is 17 residues long. The CDR3 nucleotides read TGTGCCAGCAGCTTAAGAGCGGGGCGGGGGGAAATCTACGAGCAGTACTTC. This sequence encodes CASSLRAGRGEIYEQYF.

The chain combines TRBV3-1 (or the pseudogene TRBV3-2) with TRBJ2-2; D is unresolved. CDR1 is LGHDT and CDR2 is YNNKEL in the germline V gene (reference sequence). Trimming removed 4 bases from V and 1 base from J, with 4 bases in between. The CDR3 covers 13 residues. The CDR3 DNA follows: TGTGCCAGCAGCCTCGGGAACACCGGGGAGCTGTTTTTT. Its protein is CASSLGNTGELFF.

The count of this clone is one. This chain links TRBV27 with TRBJ2-1; 10 bases fit TRBD1. V shed 1 base and J 10 bases; nucleotides not matched to a gene: 13. This CDR3 is 17 amino acids long. Germline V gene data show CDR1 as MNHEY and CDR2 as SMNVEV (reference sequence). The CDR3: CASSLLFPGQGLFEQFF. For the CDR3, the DNA is TGTGCCAGCAGTTTATTATTCCCGGGACAGGGGCTCTTCGAGCAGTTCTTC.

The chain combines TRBV7-9 with TRBJ2-7; possibly TRBD1 for D (5 bases). Germline lookup yields CDR1 SEHNR and CDR2 FQNEAQ (reference sequence). The CDR3 extends over 16 amino acids. V was pared by 4 bases and J by 3 bases, with 19 bases between. The CDR3 nucleotides are TGTGCCAGCAGCTCAGACCGGATAGGGGATGGCTACGAGCAGTACTTC. It codes for CASSSDRIGDGYEQYF.